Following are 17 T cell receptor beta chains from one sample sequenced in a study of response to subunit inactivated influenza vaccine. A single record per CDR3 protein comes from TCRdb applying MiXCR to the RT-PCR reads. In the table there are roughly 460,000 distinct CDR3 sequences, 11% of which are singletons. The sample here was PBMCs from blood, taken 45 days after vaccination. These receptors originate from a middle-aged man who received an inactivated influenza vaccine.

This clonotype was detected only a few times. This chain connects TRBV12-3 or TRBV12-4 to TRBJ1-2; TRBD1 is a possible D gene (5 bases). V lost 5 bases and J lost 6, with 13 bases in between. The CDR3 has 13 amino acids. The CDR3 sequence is CASSPQVGHGYTF. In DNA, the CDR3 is TGTGCCAGCAGTCCACAGGTGGGGCATGGCTACACCTTC.

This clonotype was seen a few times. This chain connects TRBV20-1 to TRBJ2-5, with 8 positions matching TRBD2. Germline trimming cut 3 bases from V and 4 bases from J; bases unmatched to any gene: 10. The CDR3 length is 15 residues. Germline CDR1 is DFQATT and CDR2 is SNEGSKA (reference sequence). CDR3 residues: CSASVSGTRGETQYF. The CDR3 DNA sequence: TGCAGTGCTAGTGTCTCCGGGACTAGAGGAGAGACCCAGTACTTC.

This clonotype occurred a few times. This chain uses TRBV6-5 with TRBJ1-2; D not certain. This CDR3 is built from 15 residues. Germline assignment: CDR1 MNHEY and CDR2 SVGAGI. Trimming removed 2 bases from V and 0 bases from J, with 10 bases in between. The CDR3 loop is CASSYGEGPNYGYTF. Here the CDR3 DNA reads TGTGCCAGCAGTTACGGGGAGGGCCCTAACTATGGCTACACCTTC.

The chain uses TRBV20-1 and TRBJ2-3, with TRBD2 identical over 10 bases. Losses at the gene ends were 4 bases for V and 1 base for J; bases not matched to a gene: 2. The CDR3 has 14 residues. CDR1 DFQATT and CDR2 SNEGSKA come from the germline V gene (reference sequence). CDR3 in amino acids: CSAKTSGGTDTQYF. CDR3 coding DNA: TGCAGTGCTAAAACTAGCGGGGGCACAGATACGCAGTATTTT.

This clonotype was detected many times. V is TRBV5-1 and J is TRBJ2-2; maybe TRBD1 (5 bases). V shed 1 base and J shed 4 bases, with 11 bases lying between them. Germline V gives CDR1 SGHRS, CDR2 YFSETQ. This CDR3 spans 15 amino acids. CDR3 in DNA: TGCGCCAGCAGCTTGAAGGGGTCGGCCACCGGGGAGCTGTTTTTT. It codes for CASSLKGSATGELFF.

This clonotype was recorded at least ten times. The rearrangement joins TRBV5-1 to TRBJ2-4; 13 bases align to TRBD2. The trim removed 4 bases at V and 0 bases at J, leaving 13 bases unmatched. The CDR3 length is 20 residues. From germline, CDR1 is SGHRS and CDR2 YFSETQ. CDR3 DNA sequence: TGCGCCAGCAGCCGTACTCCGGGACTAGCGGGGCAAATAGCCAAAAACATTCAGTACTTC. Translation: CASSRTPGLAGQIAKNIQYF.

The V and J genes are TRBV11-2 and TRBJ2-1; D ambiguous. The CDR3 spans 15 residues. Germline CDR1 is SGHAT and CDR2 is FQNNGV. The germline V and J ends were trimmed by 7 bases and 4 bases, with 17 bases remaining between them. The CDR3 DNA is TGTGCCAGCACCTCCTGGACCCAGAGGTACAATGAGCAGTTCTTC. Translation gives CASTSWTQRYNEQFF.

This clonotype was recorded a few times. Here the CDR3 reads CASSVSGQLTYEQYF. In DNA form, the CDR3 reads TGTGCCAGCAGCGTATCGGGACAGCTTACCTACGAGCAGTACTTC. The chain uses TRBV9 and TRBJ2-7, with TRBD1 identical over 7 bases. The V segment lost 1 base and the J segment 2 bases; nucleotides outside the gene matches: 6. CDR1 and CDR2 (germline): SGDLS, YYNGEE. CDR3 length: 15 residues.

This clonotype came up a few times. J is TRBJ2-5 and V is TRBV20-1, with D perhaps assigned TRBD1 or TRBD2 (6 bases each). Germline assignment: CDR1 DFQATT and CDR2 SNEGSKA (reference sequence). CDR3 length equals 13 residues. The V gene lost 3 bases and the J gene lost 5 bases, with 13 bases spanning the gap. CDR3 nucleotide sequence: TGCAGTGCTAGTGGGGGGCTGGGGGAGACCCAGTACTTC. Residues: CSASGGLGETQYF.

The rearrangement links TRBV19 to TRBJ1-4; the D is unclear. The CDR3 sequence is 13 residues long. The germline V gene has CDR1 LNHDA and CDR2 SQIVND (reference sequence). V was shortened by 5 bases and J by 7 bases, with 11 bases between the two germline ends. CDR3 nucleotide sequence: TGTGCCAGTAGTGTGGCCCGTGGTGAAAAACTGTTTTTT. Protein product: CASSVARGEKLFF.

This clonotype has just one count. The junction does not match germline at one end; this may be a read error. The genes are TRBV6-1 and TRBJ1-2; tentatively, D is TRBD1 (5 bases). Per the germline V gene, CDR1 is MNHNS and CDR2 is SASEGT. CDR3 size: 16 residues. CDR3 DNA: TGTGCCAGCAGTGAATACGGAAGGGGTCAAGACTATGGCTACATCTTC. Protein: CASSEYGRGQDYGYIF.

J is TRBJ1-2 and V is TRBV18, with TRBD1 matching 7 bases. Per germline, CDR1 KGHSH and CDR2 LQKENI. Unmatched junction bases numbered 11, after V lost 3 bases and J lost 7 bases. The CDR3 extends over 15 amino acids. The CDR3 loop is CASSPSSGGEAGYTF. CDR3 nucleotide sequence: TGTGCCAGCTCACCTTCTTCAGGGGGAGAAGCTGGCTACACCTTC.

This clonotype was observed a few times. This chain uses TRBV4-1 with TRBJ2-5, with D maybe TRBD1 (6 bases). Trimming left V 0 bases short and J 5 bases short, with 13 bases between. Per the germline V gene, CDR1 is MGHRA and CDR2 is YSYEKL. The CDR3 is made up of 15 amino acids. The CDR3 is CASSQEQQGGETQYF. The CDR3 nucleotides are TGCGCCAGCAGCCAAGAACAACAGGGCGGGGAGACCCAGTACTTC.

In DNA form, the CDR3 reads TGTGCCAGCAGCTTACAGGGCTCAGATACGCAGTATTTT. This gives the protein CASSLQGSDTQYF. The genes are TRBV7-2 and TRBJ2-3; TRBD1 is a possible D gene (5 bases). CDR1 is SGHTA and CDR2 is FQGNSA in the germline V gene. CDR3 length: 13 amino acids. The V end was cut by 2 bases, the J end by 4 bases, with 7 bases between.

The CDR3 DNA sequence: TGTGCCAGCAGTTGGACTCGACGGGGGGGGGAGACCCAGTACTTC. As protein: CASSWTRRGGETQYF. V usage is TRBV6-2 or TRBV6-3 and J usage is TRBJ2-5; TRBD2 matches 8 bases. V lost 4 bases to trimming and J lost 5 bases; unmatched junction nucleotides: 9. The CDR3 covers 15 residues. Germline CDR1 is MNHEY and CDR2 is SVGEGT.

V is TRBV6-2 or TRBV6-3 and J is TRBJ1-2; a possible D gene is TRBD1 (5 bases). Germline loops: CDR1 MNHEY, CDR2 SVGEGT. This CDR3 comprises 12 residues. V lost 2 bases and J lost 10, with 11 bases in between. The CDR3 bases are TGTGCCAGCAGTTACGGGCAGGGAGCCTACACCTTC. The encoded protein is CASSYGQGAYTF.

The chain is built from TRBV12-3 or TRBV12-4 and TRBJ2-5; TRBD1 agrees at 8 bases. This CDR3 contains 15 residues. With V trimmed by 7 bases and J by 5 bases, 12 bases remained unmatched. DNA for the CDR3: TGTGCCAGCACCGAGGGTCAGGGGGCTGGGGAGACCCAGTACTTC. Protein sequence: CASTEGQGAGETQYF.